The source of this T cell receptor beta chain is a study of blood T cell repertoires in COVID-19. This table comes from immunoSEQ multiplex PCR, and its TCRdb copy is limited to in-frame clones, with some not included. This table has 150,000 to 200,000 clones, approximately 93% appearing once. The CDR3 runs 12 residues. V was clipped by 6 bases and J by 4 bases, with 9 bases between them. CDR1 and CDR2 from the germline V gene are MNHEY and SVGAGI. V gene TRBV6-5 combines with J gene TRBJ1-2, with no clear D. The TCR comes from a woman aged 55-69 years with COVID-19, enrolled during active disease. The sequenced material came from peripheral blood. The CDR3 loop is CASSPGSYGYTF. The CDR3 DNA reads as TGTGCCAGCAGCCCCGGGAGCTATGGCTACACCTTC.